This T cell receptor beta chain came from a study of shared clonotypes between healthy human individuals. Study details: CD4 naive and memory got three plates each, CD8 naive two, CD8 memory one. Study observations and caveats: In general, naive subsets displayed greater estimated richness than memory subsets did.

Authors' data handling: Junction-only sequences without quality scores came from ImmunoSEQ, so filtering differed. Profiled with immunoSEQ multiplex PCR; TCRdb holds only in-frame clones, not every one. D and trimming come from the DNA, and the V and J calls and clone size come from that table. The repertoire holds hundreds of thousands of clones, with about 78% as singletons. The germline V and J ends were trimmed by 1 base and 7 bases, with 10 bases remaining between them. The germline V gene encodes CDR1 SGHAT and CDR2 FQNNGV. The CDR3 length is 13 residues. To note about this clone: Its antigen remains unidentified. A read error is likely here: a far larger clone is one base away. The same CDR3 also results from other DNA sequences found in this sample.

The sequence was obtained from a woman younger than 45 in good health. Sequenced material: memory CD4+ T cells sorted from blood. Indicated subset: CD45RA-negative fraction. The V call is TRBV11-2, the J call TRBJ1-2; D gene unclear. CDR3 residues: CASSLAAKGGYTF. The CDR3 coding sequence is TGTGCCAGCAGCTTAGCAGCAAAGGGTGGCTACACCTTC.